This T cell receptor (beta chain) comes out of a study of cytomegalovirus exposure and HLA in healthy donors. Sampled while nominally healthy, donors likely had unrecorded immune exposures. General study results and limits: Fewer N-insertions than the approximately 700-donor mean were reportedly shown by an Asian-associated ancestry cluster in a later analysis. The authors listed 150 to 200 TCR beta chains as cytomegalovirus-associated. Association of a missense DCLRE1C variant with TCR beta V- and J-gene trimming was reported in a later analysis.

For this clone: Its antigen remains unidentified.

The PCR had 60 Vbeta and 13 Jbeta primers. Clones were sequenced by immunoSEQ multiplex PCR, and TCRdb holds only the in-frame ones, with some missing. The table lists 100,000 to 150,000 clones, just under 80% of them singletons, with approximately 1.5% in the top ten. J lost 3 bases, V lost 4 bases, and 5 bases had no gene match. Per the germline V gene, CDR1 is SGHRS and CDR2 is YFSETQ. The CDR3 has 15 amino acids. The chain links TRBV5-1 to TRBJ2-7; 12 nucleotides agree with TRBD2. Material: PBMCs. This TCR was recovered from a woman between 18 and 29 years old in good health and CMV-seronegative. CDR3 sequence reads: CASSPSSGRDYEQYF. CDR3 sequence (DNA): TGCGCCAGCAGCCCCTCTAGCGGGAGGGACTACGAGCAGTACTTC.